The T cell receptor beta chain described here comes from a study of cytomegalovirus exposure and HLA in healthy donors. Study in general: In a later analysis, the roughly 120 validation repertoires were reported to have used the same platform as the approximately 620 first-cohort repertoires. Notes on the study in general: Among TCR beta chains, those listed as cytomegalovirus-associated numbered about 160. Subsequent analysis found a tendency for first-cohort TCR clusters to co-occur within the 120 or so validation repertoires.

As for this clone: The target antigen is unknown.

The CDR3 consists of 14 residues. Trimming shortened V by 2 bases and J by 2 bases, and 8 bases separated the two germline ends. Germline CDR1 KGHSH, CDR2 LQKENI. Sequenced by immunoSEQ multiplex PCR; TCRdb stores in-frame clones only, minus some. The table lists about 98,000 clones, around 88% of them singletons. Sequenced sample: PBMCs. The clonotype originates from a woman between 25 and 40 years old in good health and CMV-seronegative. This chain uses TRBV18 with TRBJ2-3; D is ambiguous. CDR3 in DNA: TGTGCCAGCTCACCAGGGCTTAACACAGATACGCAGTATTTT. Its translation: CASSPGLNTDTQYF.